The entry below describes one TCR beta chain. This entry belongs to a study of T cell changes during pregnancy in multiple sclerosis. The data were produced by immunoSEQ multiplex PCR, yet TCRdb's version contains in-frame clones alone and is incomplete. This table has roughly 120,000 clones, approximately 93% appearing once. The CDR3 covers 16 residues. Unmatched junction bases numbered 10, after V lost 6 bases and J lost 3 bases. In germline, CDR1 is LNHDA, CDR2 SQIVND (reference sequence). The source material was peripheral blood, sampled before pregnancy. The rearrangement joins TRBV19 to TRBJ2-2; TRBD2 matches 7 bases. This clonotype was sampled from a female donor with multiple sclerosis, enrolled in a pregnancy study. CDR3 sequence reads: CASRAPGRTDTGELFF. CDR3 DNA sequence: TGTGCCAGTAGGGCCCCCGGGAGGACGGACACCGGGGAGCTGTTTTTT.